Here is one T cell receptor (beta chain) with its context. The data belong to a study of cytomegalovirus exposure and HLA in healthy donors. A multiplex PCR was run with 60 Vbeta primers and 13 Jbeta primers. Using immunoSEQ multiplex PCR, the repertoire was profiled, and TCRdb retains in-frame clones only, with some absent. Of about 130,000 clones listed, around 80% were seen once; the top ten hold 4.8%. The CDR3 spans 15 residues. Germline CDR1 is GTSNPN and CDR2 is SVGIG (reference sequence). Trimming took 0 bases from V and 4 from J, leaving 15 bases between them. The V call is TRBV30, the J call TRBJ1-2; tentative D call: TRBD1 (5 bases). The sequence came from a man in his thirties or forties in good health. The sequencing input was PBMCs. The CDR3 nucleotides read TGTGCCTGGAGTGTTCAAGGGGAAGGTGGCTATGGCTACACCTTC. It translates to CAWSVQGEGGYGYTF. Drawing the rest from reference TRBV30 and TRBJ1-2, the complete variable domain is SQTIHQWPATLVQPVGSPLSLECTVEGTSNPNLYWYRQAAGRGLQLLFYSVGIGQISSEVPQNLSASRPQDRQFILSSKKLLLSDSGFYLCAWSVQGEGGYGYTFGSGTRLTVV.